The clone carrying this T cell receptor beta chain was counted many times. The antigen remains undetermined. The data originate from a study of T-cell memory formation after mild COVID-19. On the study more broadly: Largely, the TCR clusters proved donor specific.

CDR3 length: 17 amino acids. CDR1 is LGHDT and CDR2 is YNNKEL in the germline V gene (reference sequence). The junction had 15 bases not matched to a gene; V was cut back by 4 bases and J by 4 bases. Researchers used 5'RACE with constant-segment primers to make TCR alpha and TCR beta cDNA libraries that carry sample barcodes and UMIs. TCRdb re-analysed the 5' RACE reads in MiXCR, keeping a single row per CDR3 protein. The sample gives hundreds of thousands of distinct CDR3 sequences, about 20% of which show up once; under 8.5% is in the top ten. Study-wide results and limits: Day 15 to 85 contracting clones showed balanced CD4/CD8; later expanders leaned CD4+. Mainly CM and EM harbored the contracting CD4+ clones; mainly EMRA harbored the CD8+ ones.

This receptor was taken from an adult woman who had mild COVID-19 (a few samples of this study predate the infection). Cell type and time point are not known. Sequenced input: PBMCs or a T cell subset sorted from them (not recorded which). V gene TRBV3-1 combines with J gene TRBJ1-2; 7 bases agree with TRBD1. The CDR3 sequence is CASSLGQDTTTAYGYTF. In nucleotides, the CDR3 is TGTGCCAGCAGCCTCGGACAGGACACTACTACTGCCTATGGCTACACCTTC.